This TCR beta chain was found in a study of blood T cells in healthy people across ages. This clonotype has a handful of counts. Next came a second PCR, run for about 7 to 12 cycles, which used a sample-barcoded 5' primer along with a J-beta primer mix. TCRdb called the 5' RACE reads again in MiXCR, with one record for every CDR3 protein. This table has 1.5 million to 2 million distinct CDR3 sequences, about 31% appearing once. This CDR3 comprises 16 residues. V was pared by 1 base and J by 10 bases, with 20 bases between. The germline V gene has CDR1 LNHNV and CDR2 YYDKDF (reference sequence). The genes are TRBV15 and TRBJ2-1; TRBD2 is a possible D gene (6 bases). This receptor was identified in a woman aged 25 to 39 in good health. Sequences were obtained from blood. CDR3 sequence (DNA): TGTGCCACCAGCAGAGGCCCCGGGGGATGGGATCGGGAGCAGTTCTTC. Its translation is CATSRGPGGWDREQFF.